This passage covers 16 T cell receptor beta chains from one sample sequenced in a study of blood T cells in healthy people across ages. Alongside a J-beta primer mix, a sample-barcoded 5' primer served in a second PCR lasting about 7 to 12 cycles. TCRdb ran MiXCR on the 5' RACE reads and lists one entry per CDR3 protein. Of around 1,000,000 distinct CDR3 sequences listed, under 40% are singletons. Sequencing was carried out using blood. The receptors originated from a man aged 18 to 30 in good health.

This clonotype has only a few counts. This chain joins TRBV20-1 and TRBJ2-1, with TRBD1 identical over 10 bases. This CDR3 is built from 15 residues. Germline V gene data show CDR1 as DFQATT and CDR2 as SNEGSKA (reference sequence). V lost 6 bases and J lost 7; bases outside the gene matches: 12. CDR3: CSATKGQGILNEQFF. The CDR3 nucleotides read TGCAGTGCCACTAAGGGACAGGGGATTTTAAATGAGCAGTTCTTC.

The gene calls are TRBV5-1 and TRBJ1-6; a possible D gene is TRBD1 (5 bases). V shed 0 bases and J shed 6 bases, with 10 bases lying between them. The germline V gene has CDR1 SGHRS and CDR2 YFSETQ. The CDR3 spans 15 residues. This CDR3 is CASSLGRDGNSPLHF. In DNA form, the CDR3 reads TGCGCCAGCAGCTTGGGCCGGGACGGTAATTCACCCCTCCACTTT.

The sample holds a few counts of this clonotype. V gene TRBV12-3 or TRBV12-4 combines with J gene TRBJ2-5, with 7 bases lining up with TRBD1. The CDR3 is 15 residues long. V was pared by 7 bases and J by 2 bases, with 10 bases of the junction left unmatched. CDR3: CASTFAGTAQETQYF. The CDR3 nucleotides are TGTGCCAGCACCTTCGCCGGGACAGCACAAGAGACCCAGTACTTC.

V gene TRBV27 combines with J gene TRBJ2-1; D is undetermined. Germline loops: CDR1 MNHEY, CDR2 SMNVEV (reference sequence). The CDR3 consists of 11 residues. V was shortened by 5 bases and J by 10 bases, with 9 bases between the two germline ends. The CDR3 sequence: CASSTWSEQFF. DNA for the CDR3: TGTGCCAGCAGTACTTGGAGCGAGCAGTTCTTC.

This clonotype has more than one count but fewer than ten. This rearrangement joins TRBV7-2 to TRBJ2-7; no firm D call. Matching the DNA end better, TRBJ2-5 makes the J call doubtful. Germline-derived CDR1 and CDR2 are SGHTA and FQGNSA. The CDR3 length is 13 residues. In DNA form, the CDR3 reads TGTGCCAGCAGCTTAGTAGTTCCAGAGACCCAGTACTTC. It yields the protein CASSLVVPETQYF.

This clonotype was found a few times. The chain employs TRBV19 and TRBJ1-5; TRBD1 might be the D (5 bases). Germline CDR1 reads LNHDA; CDR2 reads SQIVND (reference sequence). The CDR3 has 16 residues. V was cut by 5 bases and J by 6 bases, with 20 bases left in between. This CDR3 reads CASSGGASLRGQPQHF. The DNA of the CDR3 is TGTGCCAGTAGTGGAGGAGCAAGCCTTAGGGGTCAGCCCCAGCATTTT.

This clonotype came up a few times. The chain has TRBV20-1 and TRBJ2-1, with 9 bases identical to TRBD1. V trimming: 6 bases; J trimming: 9 bases; junction bases outside the gene matches: 9. Germline V gene data show CDR1 as DFQATT and CDR2 as SNEGSKA (reference sequence). This CDR3 region has 13 residues. CDR3 protein: CSAYEDRGCEQFF. The CDR3 coding sequence is TGCAGTGCGTATGAGGACAGGGGTTGTGAGCAGTTCTTC.

The rearrangement joins TRBV7-9 to TRBJ1-1; 8 bases agree with TRBD1. The CDR3 has 13 amino acids. V lost 7 bases to trimming and J lost 4 bases; unmatched junction nucleotides: 5. CDR1 SEHNR and CDR2 FQNEAQ come from the germline V gene (reference sequence). In DNA, the CDR3 is TGTGCCAGCAAAAGCGACAGGGGCACTGAAGCTTTCTTT. Its protein product is CASKSDRGTEAFF.

The gene calls are TRBV7-2 and TRBJ1-1; no firm D call. Germline V lookup: CDR1 SGHTA, CDR2 FQGNSA. Trimming stripped 5 bases from V and 3 bases from J, with 10 bases between. The CDR3 runs 13 residues. In DNA, the CDR3 is TGTGCCAGCAGCCCAAGACCCGACACTGAAGCTTTCTTT. It codes for CASSPRPDTEAFF.

V usage is TRBV7-8 and J usage is TRBJ1-3; no clear D gene. The CDR3 covers 16 residues. The V gene's germline CDR1 is SGHVS and CDR2 FQNEAQ. V lost 5 bases to trimming and J lost 0 bases, with 14 bases between them. DNA for the CDR3: TGTGCCAGCAGCCCTAGCGGGCGGATCTCTGGAAACACCATATATTTT. Amino acids: CASSPSGRISGNTIYF.

The chain is built from TRBV25-1 and TRBJ1-1, with D tentatively TRBD1 (6 bases). This CDR3 has 12 residues. Per germline, CDR1 MGHDK and CDR2 SYGVNS. Trimming removed 6 bases from V and 9 bases from J, with 14 bases in between. CDR3 sequence (DNA): TGTGCCAGCAGGGGGGGCAGGGAGAAAGCTTTCTTT. Protein: CASRGGREKAFF.

CDR3 coding DNA: TGTGCCAGCAGCCGGGACAGCGGGAACACCGGGGAGCTGTTTTTT. It specifies CASSRDSGNTGELFF. The V call is TRBV3-1, the J call TRBJ2-2; 7 bases fit TRBD1. The CDR3 is made up of 15 amino acids. Germline lookup yields CDR1 LGHDT and CDR2 YNNKEL (reference sequence). V shed 4 bases, J shed 1 base, and the junction held 3 bases outside the gene matches.

This clonotype is a singleton in its sample. This could be a read error, since a much larger clone is one nucleotide away. The DNA of the CDR3 is TGCAGTGCTAGAGGGACCCCGTACGCAGATACGCAGTATTTT. Protein product: CSARGTPYADTQYF. This rearrangement joins TRBV20-1 to TRBJ2-3; D ambiguous. The CDR3 runs to 14 residues. V dropped 1 base and J dropped 4 bases, with 12 bases sitting between them. The germline V gene has CDR1 DFQATT and CDR2 SNEGSKA (reference sequence).

The gene calls are TRBV12-3 or TRBV12-4 and TRBJ2-3, with TRBD1 matching over 8 bases. Trimming cost V 6 bases and J 3 bases; bases outside gene matches: 11. This CDR3 has 16 amino acids. CDR3 DNA sequence: TGTGCCAGCAGAGCTAGTCGGGACAGGATAACAGATACGCAGTATTTT. It translates to CASRASRDRITDTQYF.

This clonotype was counted at least ten times. J is TRBJ1-2 and V is TRBV6-6; D perhaps matches TRBD1 (6 bases). This CDR3 is 14 amino acids long. V was cut by 2 bases and J by 2 bases, with 9 bases left in between. Germline V gene data show CDR1 as MNHNY and CDR2 as SVGAGI (reference sequence). This chain's CDR3 is CASSYQGPNYGYTF. CDR3 in DNA: TGTGCCAGCAGTTACCAGGGGCCCAACTATGGCTACACCTTC.

The V call is TRBV5-1, the J call TRBJ1-5; D ambiguous. Germline V gene sequence: CDR1 SGHRS, CDR2 YFSETQ. V lost 0 bases and J lost 7, with 8 bases in between. The CDR3 totals 13 residues. The CDR3 DNA reads as TGCGCCAGCAGCTTGGGCATTCAGCAGCCCCAGCATTTT. This sequence encodes CASSLGIQQPQHF.